This T cell receptor (beta chain) was captured by sequencing in a study of T cell clusters in autoimmune cytopenias (dated by TCRdb to about 2019). Study-wide context: A median TRB sequencing depth of 50,000 to 60,000 reads per sample was reached, and a median of approximately 2,300 distinct TRB clonotypes per sample was obtained. Alongside healthy, CLL and autoimmune hepatitis controls, autoimmune cytopenia patients had their peripheral blood TRB and IGH repertoires sequenced at active disease and again during treatment follow-up. The goal of the study was to determine whether autoimmune cytopenia patients have a disease-specific immune repertoire signature that could serve as a blood-based biomarker. The study at large found these results: In the comparison of secondary cytopenia with CLL, no cluster-lack signature showed up, apparently because the dominant lymphoma-associated repertoire masked the signature. Healthy donors had almost three times as many exclusive TRB clusters as active autoimmune hepatitis patients, a finding consistent with an autoimmunity-wide signature. The T cell clusters were only ever defined in silico, so experimental validation of their functional role was still needed. GLIPH suggested that primary autoimmune cytopenia patients lacked physiological T cell clusters: 55 or so clusters were exclusive to healthy donors versus some 16 exclusive to patients. TRB repertoire shifts, with less even repertoires observed in secondary cytopenia and CLL, were mostly attributed to lymphoma bias rather than autoimmunity.

TRB rearrangements were amplified by multiplex PCR using a touch-down protocol with TRB-A and TRB-B primer pools mixed in one tube. Two consecutive PCR reactions with Phusion HS II polymerase added Illumina adapters and sample indices to the amplicons. Amplicons were gel-purified with the NucleoSpin Gel and PCR Clean-up kit, then quantified by Qubit and quality-checked on an Agilent 2100 Bioanalyzer. Sequencing of the libraries was performed on an Illumina MiSeq with 600-cycle, single-indexed, paired-end runs. In the authors' own workflow: MiXCR version 2.1.12, together with the default MiXCR reference library, was used to align and assemble the TRB reads. A clone was defined by each unique CDR3 nucleotide sequence, and the analysis included only productive sequences supported by at least two reads. Repertoire diversity was assessed with alpha-parameterized diversity profiles (alpha 0 to 5), including the Shannon (alpha 1) and Simpson (alpha 2) indices, which were computed with an R script. Combinatorial TRB VJ usage was computed with the tcR package and compared between cohorts by principal component analysis with ade4. TCRbeta CDR3s were clustered with GLIPH on cohort pairs matched by age and read depth, and cluster frequencies were compared by Wilcoxon test. TCRdb reprocessed the reads; each CDR3 protein sequence makes one entry, and DNA is unavailable. The V and J calls shown here were made by TCRdb, not taken from the authors' results. This sample's listing comprises some 7,700 distinct CDR3 sequences. Of the sample, 3.1% is held by the ten largest clones.

Per sample, around 0.25 ug of peripheral blood genomic DNA, 35,000 to 40,000 genome equivalents, was used for TRB amplification. Worth noting for this clonotype: It has no known antigen specificity.

Per the germline V gene, ENHRY is the CDR1 and SYGVKD is the CDR2. Inclusive of the bounding cysteine and phenylalanine, the CDR3 is 11 residues long. No DNA appears here. The source is a human donor with an autoimmune cytopenia or autoimmune hepatitis (not recorded which). The sequence links TRBV10-3 to TRBJ1-2; TCRdb's D gene call, TRBD1, goes unchecked for lack of DNA. Source material: peripheral blood. The CDR3 region reads CAISEDRAYTF.